This T cell receptor beta chain was retrieved from a study of tumor-infiltrating lymphocytes in primary liver carcinoma. On the study more broadly: The patients included men and women who were aged 30 to 69 years. Productive TCRbeta read yields ran from roughly 3.9 to 6.8 million per sample and were similar between tissues.

cDNA specific to TCR beta was made from around 450 ng of total RNA, with a constant-region primer employed for priming. Libraries covering TCR beta were generated through three nested multiplex PCR rounds (using a slightly modified ARM-PCR). TCRdb re-analysed the multiplex PCR reads in MiXCR, keeping a single row per CDR3 protein. Of under 110,000 distinct CDR3 sequences listed, 65% to 75% are singletons. Scientists recovered RNA and DNA together from approximately 20-30 mg of unsorted bulk tissue. Among the patients, all had chronic HBV infection and none had been treated. The origin of this receptor is a woman aged 60-75 years with primary liver carcinoma and hepatitis B virus infection. Material: liver tumor tissue from sampling region 2. The subset here: tumor region T2, inferior pole.

The CDR3 coding sequence is TGTGCCAGCCCGAGGGGTCTAGCGGGAGTTGCGGATACGCAGTATTTT. Translation gives CASPRGLAGVADTQYF. This chain joins TRBV11-2 and TRBJ2-3, with TRBD2 matching over 10 bases. V shed 8 bases, J shed 6 bases, and the junction held 14 bases outside the gene matches. Germline V gene lookup returns CDR1 SGHAT and CDR2 FQNNGV. The CDR3 totals 16 residues.